A selection of T cell receptor beta chains follows, all from one sample in a study of identical twins. TCRdb used MiXCR to reprocess the 5' RACE reads, holding one entry per CDR3 protein. The table shows 500,000 to 550,000 distinct CDR3 sequences, with 20% to 25% occurring only once. The sample was also reused in another study, on yellow fever vaccine responses in identical twins.

Input material: CD4+ T cells sorted from blood. These receptor sequences come from a woman aged 18-29 years in good health. Each CDR3 is given with its conserved first and last residue. A D gene is named only where the DNA matches it firmly. Part of the rows lack a size; the others show once, few, many or a class for expanded clones.

v_call	clone_size	j_call	d_call	cdr3_aa	cdr3_nt
TRBV12-3/TRBV12-4	-	TRBJ2-1	-	CASSFIGGDNEQFF	TGTGCCAGCAGTTTCATTGGCGGAGACAATGAGCAGTTCTTC
TRBV12-3/TRBV12-4	-	TRBJ2-7	-	CASTSQGLAYEQYF	TGTGCCAGCACCTCCCAGGGGCTGGCCTACGAGCAGTACTTC
TRBV12-3/TRBV12-4	many	TRBJ2-1	-	CASRVRANEQFF	TGTGCCAGCAGGGTAAGGGCAAATGAGCAGTTCTTC
TRBV5-6	few	TRBJ1-1	-	CASSLSGGAEAFF	TGTGCCAGCAGCTTGTCCGGGGGTGCTGAAGCTTTCTTT
TRBV2	-	TRBJ2-3	-	CASSKIQSTDTQYF	TGTGCCAGCAGTAAGATCCAAAGCACAGATACGCAGTATTTT
TRBV10-2	-	TRBJ1-6	-	CASSESDRRLENSPLHF	TGCGCCAGCAGTGAATCGGACAGAAGGTTAGAAAATTCACCCCTCCACTTT
TRBV28	-	TRBJ2-1	TRBD2	CAGGLAGNYNEQFF	TGTGCCGGAGGACTAGCGGGGAACTACAATGAGCAGTTCTTC
TRBV25-1	few	TRBJ2-3	TRBD1	CASSDQDRVTDTQYF	TGTGCCAGCAGTGATCAAGACAGGGTCACAGATACGCAGTATTTT
TRBV20-1	-	TRBJ1-2	TRBD1	CSARDSTGGNYGYTF	TGCAGTGCTAGAGATTCTACAGGGGGTAACTATGGCTACACCTTC
TRBV7-9	-	TRBJ1-6	-	CASSLGATGSYNSPLHF	TGTGCCAGCAGCTTAGGCGCAACAGGGAGCTATAATTCACCCCTCCACTTT
TRBV2	few	TRBJ2-3	-	CASSHRIPRGDTQYF	TGTGCCAGCAGCCATAGGATTCCAAGGGGGGATACGCAGTATTTT
TRBV24-1	-	TRBJ2-7	-	CATSDRSKDSYEQYF	TGTGCCACCAGTGACCGCTCAAAAGACAGCTACGAGCAGTACTTC
TRBV11-2	-	TRBJ2-1	TRBD2	CASSQLLGTRKFF	TGTGCCAGCAGCCAACTTCTGGGGACTAGGAAGTTCTTC
TRBV5-1	many	TRBJ1-2	-	CASSLGPQGTNYGYTF	TGCGCCAGCAGCTTGGGGCCACAGGGAACTAACTATGGCTACACCTTC
TRBV5-4	few	TRBJ2-3	-	CASSLPEWDTQYF	TGTGCCAGCAGCTTGCCCGAGTGGGATACGCAGTATTTT
TRBV10-3	-	TRBJ1-1	-	CAIAKGLDTEAFF	TGTGCCATCGCGAAAGGGTTGGACACTGAAGCTTTCTTT
TRBV5-1	once	TRBJ2-1	-	CASSLEQGGEQFF	TGCGCCAGCAGCTTGGAGCAGGGTGGAGAGCAGTTCTTC
TRBV2	-	TRBJ1-1	-	CASMVEGNTEAFF	TGTGCCAGCATGGTGGAAGGGAACACTGAAGCTTTCTTT
TRBV27	-	TRBJ2-2	-	CASSLTHTGELFF	TGTGCCAGCAGTTTAACTCACACCGGGGAGCTGTTTTTT
TRBV9	-	TRBJ1-6	-	CASSVEAVYNSPLHF	TGTGCCAGCAGCGTCGAGGCGGTCTATAATTCACCCCTCCACTTT
TRBV20-1	-	TRBJ2-2	-	CSARERETGELFF	TGCAGTGCTAGAGAGAGAGAAACCGGGGAGCTGTTTTTT
TRBV5-1	-	TRBJ1-6	-	CASSLVTIVGNSPLHF	TGCGCCAGCAGCTTGGTAACGATCGTGGGAAATTCACCCCTCCACTTT
TRBV5-1	many	TRBJ1-4	-	CASSRGTTNEKLFF	TGCGCCAGCAGCCGAGGAACAACTAATGAAAAACTGTTTTTT
TRBV20-1	-	TRBJ2-3	-	CSASQGILADTQYF	TGCAGTGCAAGCCAGGGAATCTTGGCAGATACGCAGTATTTT
TRBV19	-	TRBJ1-5	-	CASSIGSRGQPQHF	TGTGCCAGTAGTATAGGTTCGAGGGGTCAGCCCCAGCATTTT
TRBV24-1	-	TRBJ1-5	-	CATQDIQNGQPQHF	TGTGCCACGCAAGACATTCAGAACGGTCAGCCCCAGCATTTT
TRBV7-9	-	TRBJ1-1	-	CASSPGGKAEAFF	TGTGCCAGCAGTCCTGGTGGGAAGGCTGAAGCTTTCTTT
TRBV5-4	-	TRBJ2-1	-	CASSLGTLPSSYNEQFF	TGTGCCAGCAGCTTGGGGACACTCCCGAGCTCCTACAATGAGCAGTTCTTC
TRBV11-2	-	TRBJ2-7	-	CASSLEGPGPYEQYF	TGTGCCAGCAGCTTAGAGGGGCCGGGTCCCTACGAGCAGTACTTC
TRBV18	-	TRBJ2-3	TRBD2	CASSTGTSGGSTDTQYF	TGTGCCAGCTCAACCGGGACTAGCGGGGGAAGCACAGATACGCAGTATTTT
TRBV5-1	few	TRBJ2-3	TRBD2	CASRGLAGSTDTQYF	TGCGCCAGCAGGGGACTAGCGGGAAGCACAGATACGCAGTATTTT
TRBV5-1	-	TRBJ2-1	-	CASSYRYEQFF	TGCGCCAGCAGCTACAGGTATGAGCAGTTCTTC
TRBV12-3/TRBV12-4	-	TRBJ1-2	-	CASKGVNYGYTF	TGTGCCAGCAAGGGGGTGAACTATGGCTACACCTTC
TRBV5-6	-	TRBJ1-1	TRBD1	CASSLRGQHEAFF	TGTGCCAGCAGCTTGAGGGGACAGCATGAAGCTTTCTTT
TRBV12-3/TRBV12-4	-	TRBJ2-1	TRBD2	CASSLGREGWEQFF	TGTGCCAGCAGCCTAGGGCGGGAGGGATGGGAGCAGTTCTTC
TRBV12-3/TRBV12-4	-	TRBJ2-3	TRBD2	CASSPTSGGRPDTQYF	TGTGCCAGCAGTCCTACTAGCGGGGGGCGGCCAGATACGCAGTATTTT
TRBV29-1	-	TRBJ2-3	TRBD2	CSVLGRGETDTQYF	TGCAGCGTTCTCGGACGGGGGGAGACAGATACGCAGTATTTT
TRBV20-1	few	TRBJ2-1	-	CSALRGGTEQFF	TGCAGTGCCTTGAGGGGGGGGACTGAGCAGTTCTTC
TRBV15	few	TRBJ2-7	-	CATSRDSLSYEQYF	TGTGCCACCAGCAGGGACAGCCTATCCTACGAGCAGTACTTC
TRBV5-1	few	TRBJ2-2	-	CASSLVQEAGELFF	TGCGCCAGCAGCTTGGTTCAGGAGGCCGGGGAGCTGTTTTTT
TRBV12-3/TRBV12-4	few	TRBJ1-2	-	CASSKGYYGYTF	TGTGCCAGCAGTAAGGGCTACTATGGCTACACCTTC
TRBV20-1	few	TRBJ2-3	-	CSARDPGIDTQYF	TGCAGTGCTAGAGATCCGGGTATTGATACGCAGTATTTT
TRBV2	few	TRBJ2-1	-	CASTLAHLVVYNEQFF	TGTGCCAGCACCCTTGCTCATCTAGTAGTCTACAATGAGCAGTTCTTC
TRBV11-2	-	TRBJ2-1	TRBD2	CASSLPTSSNEQFF	TGTGCCAGCAGCCTTCCGACTAGCTCCAATGAGCAGTTCTTC
TRBV6-2/TRBV6-3	-	TRBJ1-1	-	CASSYSQNTEAFF	TGTGCCAGCAGTTACTCGCAGAACACTGAAGCTTTCTTT
TRBV7-6	many	TRBJ2-5	TRBD2	CASSPQWGGQETQYF	TGTGCCAGCAGCCCCCAATGGGGGGGTCAAGAGACCCAGTACTTC
TRBV28	-	TRBJ1-2	TRBD1	CASSVTDRGNYGYTF	TGTGCCAGCAGTGTAACGGACAGGGGAAACTATGGCTACACCTTC
TRBV28	-	TRBJ2-7	TRBD2	CASSLSLTSGRDEQYF	TGTGCCAGCAGTTTAAGCCTGACTAGCGGGAGGGACGAGCAGTACTTC
TRBV10-3	few	TRBJ2-1	TRBD1	CAIRTGDNEQFF	TGTGCCATCAGGACAGGGGACAATGAGCAGTTCTTC
TRBV12-3/TRBV12-4	-	TRBJ1-3	-	CASSLDIPSSGNTIYF	TGTGCCAGCAGTTTGGACATACCGAGCTCTGGAAACACCATATATTTC
TRBV12-3/TRBV12-4	-	TRBJ2-5	TRBD2	CASSDGGLAGLFRGETQYF	TGTGCCAGCAGTGACGGGGGACTAGCGGGATTATTCAGGGGAGAGACCCAGTACTTC
TRBV12-3/TRBV12-4	few	TRBJ2-4	-	CASSLPNSGFRNIQYF	TGTGCCAGCAGTTTACCTAACTCAGGGTTTCGAAACATTCAGTACTTC
TRBV12-3/TRBV12-4	few	TRBJ1-2	-	CASSLTPNYGYTF	TGTGCCAGCAGTCTTACTCCCAACTATGGCTACACCTTC
TRBV15	-	TRBJ2-5	TRBD1	CATSRPGGQGETQYF	TGTGCCACCAGCAGACCAGGAGGACAGGGTGAGACCCAGTACTTC
TRBV3-1	few	TRBJ2-5	-	CASSQDRIVPSWYF	TGTGCCAGCAGCCAAGATAGGATAGTTCCCTCGTGGTACTTC
TRBV12-3/TRBV12-4	few	TRBJ2-3	TRBD2	CASRPGGGGHADTQYF	TGTGCCAGCAGGCCTGGCGGGGGGGGGCACGCAGATACGCAGTATTTT
TRBV9	few	TRBJ2-2	-	CASSTTSLNTGELFF	TGTGCCAGCAGCACCACTAGCTTAAACACCGGGGAGCTGTTTTTT